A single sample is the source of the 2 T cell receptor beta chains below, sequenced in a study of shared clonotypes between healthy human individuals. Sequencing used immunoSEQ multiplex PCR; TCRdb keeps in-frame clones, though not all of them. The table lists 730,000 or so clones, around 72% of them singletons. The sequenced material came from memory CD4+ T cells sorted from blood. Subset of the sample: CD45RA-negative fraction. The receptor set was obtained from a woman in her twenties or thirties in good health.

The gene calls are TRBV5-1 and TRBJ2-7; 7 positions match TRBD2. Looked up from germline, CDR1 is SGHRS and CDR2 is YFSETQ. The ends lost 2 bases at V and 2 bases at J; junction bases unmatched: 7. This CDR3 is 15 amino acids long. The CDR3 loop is CASSFEAGLTYEQYF. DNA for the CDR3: TGCGCCAGCAGCTTCGAAGCGGGGCTTACCTACGAGCAGTACTTC.

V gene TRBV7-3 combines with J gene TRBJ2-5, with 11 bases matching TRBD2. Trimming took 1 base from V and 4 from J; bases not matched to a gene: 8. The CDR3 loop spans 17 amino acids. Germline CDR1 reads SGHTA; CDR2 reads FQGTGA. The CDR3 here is CASSLMRVAGGVETQYF. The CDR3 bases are TGTGCCAGCAGCTTAATGAGGGTAGCGGGAGGGGTAGAGACCCAGTACTTC.